The rows below give T cell receptor beta chains drawn from one sample of a study of blood T cell repertoires in COVID-19. Measured with immunoSEQ multiplex PCR; TCRdb has only the in-frame clones, and not every one. The sample includes over 400,000 clones, about 85% of them seen just once. The specimen sequenced was PBMCs or T cells enriched from blood (not recorded which). The receptors come from a woman aged 55 to 70 who had recovered from COVID-19. Both conserved end residues are part of each CDR3. The D gene is left open where the match is weak. The size field is filled for only some rows; it gives once, few, many or a size class.

. | TRBJ1-6 | TRBV27 | . | CASSMTGVTNSPLHF | TGTGCCAGCAGTATGACAGGCGTCACGAATTCACCCCTCCACTTT
. | TRBJ2-5 | TRBV25-1 | TRBD2 | CASSPGLALQETQYF | TGTGCCAGCAGTCCGGGACTAGCTCTCCAAGAGACCCAGTACTTC
few | TRBJ1-2 | TRBV2 | TRBD1 | CASIKQGADNYGYTF | TGTGCCAGCATCAAACAGGGGGCAGATAACTATGGCTACACCTTC
. | TRBJ1-2 | TRBV6-5 | TRBD1 | CASTRGTGGSGYTF | TGTGCCAGCACCCGAGGGACAGGGGGTAGTGGCTACACCTTC
. | TRBJ2-3 | TRBV5-1 | TRBD2 | CASSLGLAGTDTQYF | TGCGCCAGCAGCCTCGGACTAGCGGGCACAGATACGCAGTATTTT
. | TRBJ1-3 | TRBV27 | . | CASRRGGRGNTIYF | TGTGCCAGCAGGCGGGGGGGACGTGGAAACACCATATATTTT
. | TRBJ2-7 | TRBV2 | TRBD1 | CASSASGQGVYEQYF | TGTGCCAGCAGTGCCTCGGGACAGGGAGTTTACGAGCAGTACTTC
. | TRBJ2-5 | TRBV7-2 | TRBD2 | CASSLVSSGGANRETQYF | TGTGCCAGCAGCTTAGTGTCTAGCGGGGGGGCCAATAGAGAGACCCAGTACTTC
. | TRBJ2-2 | TRBV7-6 | . | CASSPGGRDTGELFF | TGTGCCAGCAGCCCCGGCGGGCGGGACACCGGGGAGCTGTTTTTT
. | TRBJ2-1 | TRBV5-1 | . | CASSLQGSYNEQFF | TGCGCCAGCAGCCTACAGGGATCCTACAATGAGCAGTTCTTC
. | TRBJ1-2 | TRBV5-1 | . | CASKRTSNYGYTF | TGCGCCAGCAAACGCACATCTAACTATGGCTACACCTTC
. | TRBJ1-2 | TRBV28 | TRBD1 | CASFTGTGYYGYTF | TGTGCCAGCTTTACTGGGACAGGTTACTATGGCTACACCTTC
few | TRBJ1-5 | TRBV18 | . | CASSEDTNQPQHF | TGTGCCAGCTCAGAGGACACTAATCAGCCCCAGCATTTT
. | TRBJ2-3 | TRBV11-2 | . | CASSLLGADTQYF | TGTGCCAGCAGCTTACTAGGGGCAGATACGCAGTATTTT
. | TRBJ1-3 | TRBV6-5 | . | CASHKPGGDTIYF | TGTGCCAGCCACAAACCTGGTGGAGACACCATATATTTT
few | TRBJ1-1 | TRBV2 | . | CASSIVYTEAFF | TGTGCCAGCAGTATTGTATACACTGAAGCTTTCTTT
. | TRBJ1-6 | TRBV12-2 | . | CASRWLKRASYNSPLHF | TGTGCAAGTCGCTGGCTTAAGAGGGCGTCCTATAATTCACCCCTCCACTTT
. | TRBJ1-3 | TRBV4-1 | TRBD1 | CASSHFGTVSGNTIYF | TGCGCCAGCAGCCATTTCGGGACAGTCTCTGGAAACACCATATATTTT
. | TRBJ1-6 | TRBV12-3/TRBV12-4 | . | CASSFENSPLHF | TGTGCCAGCAGTTTTGAGAATTCACCCCTCCACTTT
. | TRBJ2-2 | TRBV5-1 | . | CASSPVGGANTGELFF | TGCGCCAGCAGCCCCGTAGGGGGAGCGAACACCGGGGAGCTGTTTTTT
. | TRBJ2-5 | TRBV3-1/TRBV3-2 | TRBD2 | CASTLAGGSQETQYF | TGTGCCAGCACCCTAGCGGGGGGCTCCCAAGAGACCCAGTACTTC
. | TRBJ1-1 | TRBV30 | TRBD1 | CAWSVWDRVNTEAFF | TGTGCCTGGAGTGTTTGGGACAGGGTGAACACTGAAGCTTTCTTT
once | TRBJ1-1 | TRBV9 | TRBD1 | CASSAGTGVDTEAFF | TGTGCCAGCAGCGCAGGGACAGGGGTGGACACTGAAGCTTTCTTT
. | TRBJ2-5 | TRBV7-6 | TRBD2 | CASSWASGAKETQYF | TGTGCCAGCAGCTGGGCTAGCGGGGCCAAAGAGACCCAGTACTTC
. | TRBJ2-1 | TRBV5-1 | TRBD1 | CASSHGQGSYNEQFF | TGCGCCAGCAGCCATGGACAGGGATCCTACAATGAGCAGTTCTTC